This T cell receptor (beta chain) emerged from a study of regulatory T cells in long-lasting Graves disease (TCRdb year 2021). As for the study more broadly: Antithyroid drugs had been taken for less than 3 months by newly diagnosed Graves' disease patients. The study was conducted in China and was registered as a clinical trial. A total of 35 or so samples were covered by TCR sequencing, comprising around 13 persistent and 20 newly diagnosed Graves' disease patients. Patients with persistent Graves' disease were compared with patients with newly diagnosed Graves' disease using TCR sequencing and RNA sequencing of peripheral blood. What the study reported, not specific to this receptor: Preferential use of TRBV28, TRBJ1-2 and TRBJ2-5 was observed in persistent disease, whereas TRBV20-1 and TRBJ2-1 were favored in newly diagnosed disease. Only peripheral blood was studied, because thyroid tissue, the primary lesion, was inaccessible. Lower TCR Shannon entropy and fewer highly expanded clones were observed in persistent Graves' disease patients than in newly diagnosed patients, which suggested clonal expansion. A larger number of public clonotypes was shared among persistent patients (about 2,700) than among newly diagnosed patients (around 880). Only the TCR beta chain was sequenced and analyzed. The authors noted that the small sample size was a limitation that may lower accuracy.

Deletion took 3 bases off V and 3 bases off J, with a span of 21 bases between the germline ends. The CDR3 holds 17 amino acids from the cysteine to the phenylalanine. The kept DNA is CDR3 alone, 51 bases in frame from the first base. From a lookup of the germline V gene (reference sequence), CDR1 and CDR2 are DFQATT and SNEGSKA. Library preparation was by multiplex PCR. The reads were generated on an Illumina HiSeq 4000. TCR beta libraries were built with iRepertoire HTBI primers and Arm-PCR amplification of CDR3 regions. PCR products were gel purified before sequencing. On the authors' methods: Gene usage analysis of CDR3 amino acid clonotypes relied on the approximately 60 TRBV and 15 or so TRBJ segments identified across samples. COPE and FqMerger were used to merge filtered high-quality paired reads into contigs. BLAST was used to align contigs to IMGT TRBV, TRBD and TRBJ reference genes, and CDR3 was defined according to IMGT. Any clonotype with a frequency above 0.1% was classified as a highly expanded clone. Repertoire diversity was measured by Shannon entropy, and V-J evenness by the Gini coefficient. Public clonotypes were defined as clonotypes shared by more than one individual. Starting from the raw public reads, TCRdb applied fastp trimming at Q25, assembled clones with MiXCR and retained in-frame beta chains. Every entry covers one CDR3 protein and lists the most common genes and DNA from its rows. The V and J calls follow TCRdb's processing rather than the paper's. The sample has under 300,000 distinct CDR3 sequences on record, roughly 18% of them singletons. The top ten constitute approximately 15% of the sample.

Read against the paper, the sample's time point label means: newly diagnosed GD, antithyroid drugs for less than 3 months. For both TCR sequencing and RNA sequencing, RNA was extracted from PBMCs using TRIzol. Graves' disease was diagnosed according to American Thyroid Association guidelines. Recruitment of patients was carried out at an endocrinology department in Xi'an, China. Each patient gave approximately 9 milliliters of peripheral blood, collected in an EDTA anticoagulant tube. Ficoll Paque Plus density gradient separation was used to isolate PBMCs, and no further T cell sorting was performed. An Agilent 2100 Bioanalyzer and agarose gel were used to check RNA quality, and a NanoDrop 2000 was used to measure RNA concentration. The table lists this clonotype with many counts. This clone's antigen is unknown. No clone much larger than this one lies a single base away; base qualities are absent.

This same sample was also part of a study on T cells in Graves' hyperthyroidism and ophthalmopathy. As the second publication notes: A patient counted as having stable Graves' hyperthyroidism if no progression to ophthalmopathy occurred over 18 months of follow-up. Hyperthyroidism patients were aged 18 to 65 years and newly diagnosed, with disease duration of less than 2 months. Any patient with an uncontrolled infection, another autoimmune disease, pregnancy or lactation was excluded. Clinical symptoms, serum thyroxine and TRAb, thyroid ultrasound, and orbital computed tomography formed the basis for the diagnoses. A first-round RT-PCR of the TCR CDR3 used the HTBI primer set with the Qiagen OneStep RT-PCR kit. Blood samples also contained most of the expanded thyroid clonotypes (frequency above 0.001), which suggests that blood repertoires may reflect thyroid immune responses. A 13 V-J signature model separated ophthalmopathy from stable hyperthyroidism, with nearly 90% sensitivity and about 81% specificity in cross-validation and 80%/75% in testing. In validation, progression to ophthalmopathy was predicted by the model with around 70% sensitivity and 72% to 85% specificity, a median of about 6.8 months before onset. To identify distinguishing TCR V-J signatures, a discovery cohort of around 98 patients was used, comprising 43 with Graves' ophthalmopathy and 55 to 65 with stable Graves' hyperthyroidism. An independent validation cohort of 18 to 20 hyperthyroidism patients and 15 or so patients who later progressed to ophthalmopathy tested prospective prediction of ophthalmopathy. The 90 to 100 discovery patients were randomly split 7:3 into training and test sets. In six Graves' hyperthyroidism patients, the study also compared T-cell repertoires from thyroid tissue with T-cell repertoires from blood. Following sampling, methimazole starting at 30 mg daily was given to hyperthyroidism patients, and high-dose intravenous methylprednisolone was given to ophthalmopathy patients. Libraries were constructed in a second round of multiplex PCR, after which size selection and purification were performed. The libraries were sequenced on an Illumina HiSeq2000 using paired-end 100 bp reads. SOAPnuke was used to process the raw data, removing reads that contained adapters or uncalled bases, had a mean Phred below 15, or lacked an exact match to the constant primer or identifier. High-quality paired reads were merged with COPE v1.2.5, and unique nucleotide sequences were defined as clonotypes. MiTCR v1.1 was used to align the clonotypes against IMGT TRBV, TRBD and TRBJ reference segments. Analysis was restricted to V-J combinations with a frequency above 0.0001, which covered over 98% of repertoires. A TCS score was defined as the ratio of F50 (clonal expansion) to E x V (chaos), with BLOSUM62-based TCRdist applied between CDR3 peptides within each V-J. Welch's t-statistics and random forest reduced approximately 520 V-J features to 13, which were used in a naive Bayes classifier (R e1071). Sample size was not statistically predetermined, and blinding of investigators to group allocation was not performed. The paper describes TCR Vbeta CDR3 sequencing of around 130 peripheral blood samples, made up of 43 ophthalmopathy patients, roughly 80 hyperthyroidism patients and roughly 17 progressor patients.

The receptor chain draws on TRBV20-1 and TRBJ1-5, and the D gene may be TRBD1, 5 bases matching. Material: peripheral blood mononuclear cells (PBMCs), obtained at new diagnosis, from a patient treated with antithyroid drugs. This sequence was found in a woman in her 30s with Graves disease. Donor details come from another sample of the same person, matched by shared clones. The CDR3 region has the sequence CSARSGPADGNNQPQHF. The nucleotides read TGCAGTGCTAGGTCGGGGCCGGCAGATGGAAACAATCAGCCCCAGCATTTT.